Reported below is one TCR beta chain. Its antigen is unidentified. The data stem from a study of PD-1 blockade in mismatch repair-deficient tumors. Study details: Enrolled about 2012-2016, patients had progressing, pretreated mismatch repair-deficient cancers of around twelve types.

TCRs were sequenced from three patients responding to pembrolizumab. Study-wide points: Tumor-resident clones, often absent from pretreatment blood, expanded after pembrolizumab and then contracted.

Clones were sequenced by immunoSEQ multiplex PCR, and TCRdb holds only the in-frame ones, with some missing. The table lists about 22,000 clones, roughly four fifths of them singletons. The CDR3 spans 15 residues. V lost 0 bases to trimming and J lost 13 bases; unmatched junction nucleotides: 12. Germline V gene lookup returns CDR1 MGHRA and CDR2 YSYEKL. The chain recombines TRBV4-1 with TRBJ2-5, with 9 bases fitting TRBD1. Source: peripheral blood, taken 2 weeks after starting pembrolizumab. The TCR originated in an adult with mismatch repair-deficient cancer. The CDR3 spells CASSQDLQDRGMPYF. CDR3 nucleotides: TGCGCCAGCAGCCAAGATCTTCAGGACAGGGGAATGCCGTACTTC.